This T cell receptor beta chain was identified during a study of blood T cell repertoires in COVID-19. Looked up from germline, CDR1 is GTSNPN and CDR2 is SVGIG (reference sequence). The CDR3 runs to 13 residues. The trim removed 4 bases at V and 10 bases at J, leaving 6 bases unmatched. Methods used by the authors: Amplified reference gene primers provided the basis for estimating nucleated cell counts. Clones were read by immunoSEQ multiplex PCR, and TCRdb kept only the in-frame ones, dropping some. V, J and clone size are taken as reported in that table, and D and trimming were inferred from the DNA itself. The sample lists more than 200,000 clones; about 88% were seen once.

Sequencing was performed on peripheral blood. This receptor was identified in a man aged 65 to 79 with acute or convalescent COVID-19. This chain uses TRBV30 with TRBJ1-4, with TRBD1 matching 10 bases. CDR3 amino acids: CAWKPTGGGKLFF. For the CDR3, the DNA is TGTGCCTGGAAACCGACAGGGGGCGGAAAACTGTTTTTT.